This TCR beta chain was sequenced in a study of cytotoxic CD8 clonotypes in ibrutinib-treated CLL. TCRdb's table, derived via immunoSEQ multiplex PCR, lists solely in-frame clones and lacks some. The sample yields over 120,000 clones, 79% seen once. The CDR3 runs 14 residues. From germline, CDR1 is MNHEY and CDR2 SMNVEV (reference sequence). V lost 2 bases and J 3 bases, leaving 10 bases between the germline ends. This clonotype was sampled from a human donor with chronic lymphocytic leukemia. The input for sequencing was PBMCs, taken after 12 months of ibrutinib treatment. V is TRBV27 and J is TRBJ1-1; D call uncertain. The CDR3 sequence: CASSLNRLHTEAFF. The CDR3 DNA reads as TGTGCCAGCAGTTTAAACAGACTTCACACTGAAGCTTTCTTT.